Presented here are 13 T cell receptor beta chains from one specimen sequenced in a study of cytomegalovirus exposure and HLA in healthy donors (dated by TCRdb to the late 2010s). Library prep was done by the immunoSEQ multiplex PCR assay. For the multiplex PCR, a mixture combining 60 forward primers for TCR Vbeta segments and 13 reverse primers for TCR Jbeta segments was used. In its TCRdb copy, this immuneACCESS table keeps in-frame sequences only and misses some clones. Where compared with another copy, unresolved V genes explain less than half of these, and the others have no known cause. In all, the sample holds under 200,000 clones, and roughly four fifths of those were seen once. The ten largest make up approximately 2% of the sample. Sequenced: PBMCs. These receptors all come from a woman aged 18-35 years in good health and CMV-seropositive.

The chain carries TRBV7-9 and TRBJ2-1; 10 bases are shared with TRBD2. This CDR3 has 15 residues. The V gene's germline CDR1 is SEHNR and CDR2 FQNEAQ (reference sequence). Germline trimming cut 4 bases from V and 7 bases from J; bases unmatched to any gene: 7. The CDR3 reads CASSSPSGGANEQFF. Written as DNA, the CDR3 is TGTGCCAGCAGCTCTCCCAGCGGGGGGGCTAATGAGCAGTTCTTC. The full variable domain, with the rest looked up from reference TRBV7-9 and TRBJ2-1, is DTGVSQNPRHKITKRGQNVTFRCDPISEHNRLYWYRQTLGQGPEFLTYFQNEAQLEKSRLLSDRFSAERPKGSFSTLEIQRTEQGDSAMYLCASSSPSGGANEQFFGPGTRLTVL.

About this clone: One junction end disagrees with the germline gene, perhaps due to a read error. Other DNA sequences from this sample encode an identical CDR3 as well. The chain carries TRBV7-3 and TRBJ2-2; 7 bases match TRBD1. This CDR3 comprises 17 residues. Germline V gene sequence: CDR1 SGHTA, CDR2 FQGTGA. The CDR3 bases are TGTGCCAGCAGCTTCTCCGGGACAGTCCTAGACACCGGGGAACTGTTTTTT. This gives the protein CASSFSGTVLDTGELFF.

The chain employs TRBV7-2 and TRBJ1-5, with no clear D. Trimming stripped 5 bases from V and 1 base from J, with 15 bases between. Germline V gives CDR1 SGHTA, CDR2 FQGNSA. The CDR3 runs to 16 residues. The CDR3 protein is CASSRSDILSNQPQHF. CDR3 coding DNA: TGTGCCAGCAGCAGATCAGACATCTTGAGCAATCAGCCCCAGCATTTT. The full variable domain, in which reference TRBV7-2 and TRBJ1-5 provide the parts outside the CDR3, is GAGVSQSPSNKVTEKGKDVELRCDPISGHTALYWYRQSLGQGLEFLIYFQGNSAPDKSGLPSDRFSAERTGGSVSTLTIQRTQQEDSAVYLCASSRSDILSNQPQHFGDGTRLSIL.

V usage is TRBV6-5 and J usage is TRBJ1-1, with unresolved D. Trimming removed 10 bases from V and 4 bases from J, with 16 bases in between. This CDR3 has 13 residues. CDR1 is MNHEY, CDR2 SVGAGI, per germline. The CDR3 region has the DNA TGTGCCACCAATCGTGGTGGAGGCACTGAAGCTTTCTTT. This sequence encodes CATNRGGGTEAFF.

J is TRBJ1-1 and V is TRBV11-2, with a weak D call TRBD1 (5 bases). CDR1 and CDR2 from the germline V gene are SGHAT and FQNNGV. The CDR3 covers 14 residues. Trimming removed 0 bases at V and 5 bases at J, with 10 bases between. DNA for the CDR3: TGTGCCAGCAGCTTAGACAGGGAAATAACTGAAGCTTTCTTT. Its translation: CASSLDREITEAFF. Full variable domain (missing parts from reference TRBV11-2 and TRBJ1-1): EAGVAQSPRYKIIEKRQSVAFWCNPISGHATLYWYQQILGQGPKLLIQFQNNGVVDDSQLPKDRFSAERLKGVDSTLKIQPAKLEDSAVYLCASSLDREITEAFFGQGTRLTVV.

CDR3: CASSLGDRRYDGYTF. In DNA form, the CDR3 reads TGTGCCAGCAGCTTGGGGGACAGGAGGTATGATGGCTACACCTTC. J is TRBJ1-2 and V is TRBV5-4, with 8 positions matching TRBD1. J was trimmed by 6 bases and V by 0 bases; bases with no gene match: 7. The CDR3 covers 15 residues. CDR1 and CDR2 (germline): SGHNT, YYREEE (reference sequence). The full variable domain, with the rest looked up from reference TRBV5-4 and TRBJ1-2, is ETGVTQSPTHLIKTRGQQVTLRCSSQSGHNTVSWYQQALGQGPQFIFQYYREEENGRGNFPPRFSGLQFPNYSSELNVNALELDDSALYLCASSLGDRRYDGYTFGSGTRLTVV.

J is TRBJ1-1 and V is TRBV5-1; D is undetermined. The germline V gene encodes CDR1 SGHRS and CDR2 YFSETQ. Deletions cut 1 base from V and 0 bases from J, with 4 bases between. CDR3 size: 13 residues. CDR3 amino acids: CASSLSMNTEAFF. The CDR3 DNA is TGCGCCAGCAGCTTGTCCATGAACACTGAAGCTTTCTTT.

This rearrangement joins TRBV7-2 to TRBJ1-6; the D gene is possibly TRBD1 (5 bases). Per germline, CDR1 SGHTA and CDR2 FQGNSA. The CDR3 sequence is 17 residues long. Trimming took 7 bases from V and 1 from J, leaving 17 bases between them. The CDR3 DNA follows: TGTGCCAGCACCTGGGGCCGTATAGAGTCCTATAATTCACCCCTCCACTTT. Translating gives CASTWGRIESYNSPLHF.

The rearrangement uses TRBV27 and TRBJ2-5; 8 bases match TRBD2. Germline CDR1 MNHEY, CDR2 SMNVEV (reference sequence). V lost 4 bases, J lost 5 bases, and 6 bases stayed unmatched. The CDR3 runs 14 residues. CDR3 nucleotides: TGTGCCAGCAGTTCCCGGACTAGCCGTGAGACCCAGTACTTC. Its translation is CASSSRTSRETQYF.

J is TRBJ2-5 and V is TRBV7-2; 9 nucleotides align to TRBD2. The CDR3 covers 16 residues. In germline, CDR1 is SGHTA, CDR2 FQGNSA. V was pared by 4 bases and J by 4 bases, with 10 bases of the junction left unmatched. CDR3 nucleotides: TGTGCCAGCAGCTCAGGGCCGGGACTAGCTGTAGAGACCCAGTACTTC. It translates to CASSSGPGLAVETQYF.

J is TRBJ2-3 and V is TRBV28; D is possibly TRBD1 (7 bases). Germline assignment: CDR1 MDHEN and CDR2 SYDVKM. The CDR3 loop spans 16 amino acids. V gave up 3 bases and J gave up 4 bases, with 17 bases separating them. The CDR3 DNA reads TGTGCCAGCAGTTTTCCCCAGGGGGGCCGTGCAGATACGCAGTATTTT. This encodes CASSFPQGGRADTQYF. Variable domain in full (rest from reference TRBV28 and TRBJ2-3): DVKVTQSSRYLVKRTGEKVFLECVQDMDHENMFWYRQDPGLGLRLIYFSYDVKMKEKGDIPEGYSVSREKKERFSLILESASTNQTSMYLCASSFPQGGRADTQYFGPGTRLTVL.

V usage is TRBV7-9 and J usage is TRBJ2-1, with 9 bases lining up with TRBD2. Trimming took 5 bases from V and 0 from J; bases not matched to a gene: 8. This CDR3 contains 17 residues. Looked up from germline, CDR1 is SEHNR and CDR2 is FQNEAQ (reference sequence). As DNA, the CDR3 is TGTGCCAGCAGCCCCGCTAGCGGGGCGAGCTCCTACAATGAGCAGTTCTTC. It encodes CASSPASGASSYNEQFF.

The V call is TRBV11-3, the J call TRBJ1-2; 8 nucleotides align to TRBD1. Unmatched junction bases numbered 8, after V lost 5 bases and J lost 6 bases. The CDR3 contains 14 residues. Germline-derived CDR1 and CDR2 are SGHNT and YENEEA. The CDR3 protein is CASSPRTGHDGYTF. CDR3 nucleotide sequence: TGTGCCAGCAGCCCACGGACAGGGCATGATGGCTACACCTTC. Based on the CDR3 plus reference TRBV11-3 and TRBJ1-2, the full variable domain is EAGVVQSPRYKIIEKKQPVAFWCNPISGHNTLYWYLQNLGQGPELLIRYENEEAVDDSQLPKDRFSAERLKGVDSTLKIQPAELGDSAVYLCASSPRTGHDGYTFGSGTRLTVV.